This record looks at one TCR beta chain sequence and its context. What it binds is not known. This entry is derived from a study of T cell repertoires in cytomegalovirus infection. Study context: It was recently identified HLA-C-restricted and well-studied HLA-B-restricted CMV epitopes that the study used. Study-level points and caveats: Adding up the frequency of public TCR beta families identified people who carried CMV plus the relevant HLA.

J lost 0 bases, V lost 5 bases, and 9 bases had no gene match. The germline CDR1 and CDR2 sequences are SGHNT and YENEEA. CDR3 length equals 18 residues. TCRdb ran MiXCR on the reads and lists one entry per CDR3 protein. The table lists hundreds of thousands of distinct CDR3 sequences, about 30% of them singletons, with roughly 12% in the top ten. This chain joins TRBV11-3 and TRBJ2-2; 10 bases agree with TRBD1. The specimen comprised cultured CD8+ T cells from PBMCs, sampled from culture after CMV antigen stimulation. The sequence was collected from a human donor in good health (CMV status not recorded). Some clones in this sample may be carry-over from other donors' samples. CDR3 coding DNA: TGTGCCAGCAGCACATGGGACAGGGGAAGTTCGAACACCGGGGAGCTGTTTTTT. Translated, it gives CASSTWDRGSSNTGELFF.